The subject of this entry is one T cell receptor beta chain. These data originate in a study of blood T cell repertoires in COVID-19. About the study: The study drew acute and convalescent COVID-19 samples from the United States, Italy and Spain. T cells, B-cell-depleted T cells, or PBMCs supplied cDNA or gDNA.

Original processing notes: Scientists estimated how many nucleated cells there were by amplifying reference gene primers. Measured with immunoSEQ multiplex PCR; TCRdb has only the in-frame clones, and not every one. The V and J calls and the clone size are those of that table, but D and trimming were determined from the DNA. The sample lists around 250,000 clones, roughly 89% seen once, with more than 1.5% in the top ten. Trimming removed 1 base at V and 7 bases at J, with 10 bases between. Looked up from germline, CDR1 is LGHDT and CDR2 is YNNKEL (reference sequence). The CDR3 length is 13 residues.

The TCR comes from a woman in her thirties or forties who had recovered from COVID-19. Specimen: peripheral blood. The V call is TRBV3-1 (or the pseudogene TRBV3-2), the J call TRBJ1-2; unclear D gene. CDR3 DNA: TGTGCCAGCAGCCAAGGGCGGGATGGTGGCTACACCTTC. Translated, it gives CASSQGRDGGYTF.